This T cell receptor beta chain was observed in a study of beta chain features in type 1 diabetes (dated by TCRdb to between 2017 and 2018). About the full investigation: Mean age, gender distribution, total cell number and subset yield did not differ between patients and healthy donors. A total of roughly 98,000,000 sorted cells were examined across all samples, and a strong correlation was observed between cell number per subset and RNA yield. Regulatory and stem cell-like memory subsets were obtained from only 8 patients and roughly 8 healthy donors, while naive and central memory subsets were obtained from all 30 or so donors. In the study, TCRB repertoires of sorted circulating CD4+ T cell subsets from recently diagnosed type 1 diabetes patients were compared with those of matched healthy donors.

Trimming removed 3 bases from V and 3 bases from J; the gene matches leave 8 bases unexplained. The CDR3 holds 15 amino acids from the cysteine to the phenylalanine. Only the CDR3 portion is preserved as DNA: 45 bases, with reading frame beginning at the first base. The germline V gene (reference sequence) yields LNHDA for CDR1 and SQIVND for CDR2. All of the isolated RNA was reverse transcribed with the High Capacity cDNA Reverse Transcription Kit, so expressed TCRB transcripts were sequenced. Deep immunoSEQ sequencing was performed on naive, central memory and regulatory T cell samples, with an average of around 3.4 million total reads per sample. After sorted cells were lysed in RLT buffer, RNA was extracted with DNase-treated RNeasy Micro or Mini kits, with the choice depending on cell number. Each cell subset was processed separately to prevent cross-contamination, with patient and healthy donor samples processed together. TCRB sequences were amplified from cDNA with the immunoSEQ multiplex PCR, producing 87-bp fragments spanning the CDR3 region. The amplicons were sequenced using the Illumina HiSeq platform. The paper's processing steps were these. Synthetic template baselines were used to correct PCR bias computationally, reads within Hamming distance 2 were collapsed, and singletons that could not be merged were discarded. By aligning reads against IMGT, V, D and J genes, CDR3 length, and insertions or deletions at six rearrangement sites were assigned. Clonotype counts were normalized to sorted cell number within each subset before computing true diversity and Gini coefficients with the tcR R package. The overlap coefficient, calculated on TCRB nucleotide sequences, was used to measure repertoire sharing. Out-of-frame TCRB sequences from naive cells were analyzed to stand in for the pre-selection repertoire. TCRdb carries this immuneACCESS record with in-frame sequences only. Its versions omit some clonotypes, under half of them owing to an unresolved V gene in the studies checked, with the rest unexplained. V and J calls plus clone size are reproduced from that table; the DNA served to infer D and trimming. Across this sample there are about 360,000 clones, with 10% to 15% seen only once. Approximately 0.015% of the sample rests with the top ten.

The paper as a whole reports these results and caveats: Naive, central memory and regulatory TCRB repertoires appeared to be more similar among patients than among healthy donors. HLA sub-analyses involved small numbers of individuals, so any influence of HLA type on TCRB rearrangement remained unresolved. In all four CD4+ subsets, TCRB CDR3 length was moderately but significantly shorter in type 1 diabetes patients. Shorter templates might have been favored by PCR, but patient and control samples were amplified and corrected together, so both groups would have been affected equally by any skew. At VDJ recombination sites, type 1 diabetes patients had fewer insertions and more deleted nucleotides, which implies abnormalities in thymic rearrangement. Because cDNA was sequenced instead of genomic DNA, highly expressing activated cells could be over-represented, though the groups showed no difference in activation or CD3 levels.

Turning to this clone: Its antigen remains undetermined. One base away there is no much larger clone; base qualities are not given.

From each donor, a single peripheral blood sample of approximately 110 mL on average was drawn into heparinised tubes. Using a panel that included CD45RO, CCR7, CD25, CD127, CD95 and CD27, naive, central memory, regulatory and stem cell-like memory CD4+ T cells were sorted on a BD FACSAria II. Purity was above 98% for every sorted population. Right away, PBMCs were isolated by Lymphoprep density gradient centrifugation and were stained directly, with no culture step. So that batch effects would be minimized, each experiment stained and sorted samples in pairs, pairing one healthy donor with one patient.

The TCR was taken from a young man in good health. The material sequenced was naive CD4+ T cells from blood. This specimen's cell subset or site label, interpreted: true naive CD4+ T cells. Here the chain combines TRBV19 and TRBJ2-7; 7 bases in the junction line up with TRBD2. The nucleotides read TGTGCCAGTAGTATGCGGTCTAGCGGAGTCTACGAGCAGTACTTC. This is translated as CASSMRSSGVYEQYF. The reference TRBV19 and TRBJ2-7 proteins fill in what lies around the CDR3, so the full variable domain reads DGGITQSPKYLFRKEGQNVTLSCEQNLNHDAMYWYRQDPGQGLRLIYYSQIVNDFQKGDIAEGYSVSREKKESFPLTVTSAQKNPTAFYLCASSMRSSGVYEQYFGPGTRLTVT.